The 16 T cell receptor beta chains in this list originate from one sample, sequenced in a study of blood T cell repertoires in COVID-19. Sequencing was performed with immunoSEQ multiplex PCR; in TCRdb, only in-frame clones are kept and a portion is missing. Of 150,000 to 180,000 clones listed, roughly 80% are singletons. Sequences were obtained from peripheral blood. These TCRs come from a woman between 55 and 75 years old with acute or convalescent COVID-19.

In this sample, this clone turned up a few times. The chain combines TRBV5-5 with TRBJ2-2; weak D call: TRBD1 (6 bases). This CDR3 is built from 13 residues. Germline loops: CDR1 SGHKS, CDR2 YYEKEE (reference sequence). Trimming stripped 4 bases from V and 4 bases from J, with 8 bases between. Written as DNA, the CDR3 is TGTGCCAGCAGCCGCAGGGGCACCGGGGAGCTGTTTTTT. It translates to CASSRRGTGELFF.

The chain links TRBV9 to TRBJ1-5; the D gene is possibly TRBD1 (6 bases). Trimming left V 0 bases short and J 3 bases short, with 10 bases between. Germline V gives CDR1 SGDLS, CDR2 YYNGEE. The CDR3 sequence is 15 residues long. DNA for the CDR3: TGTGCCAGCAGCGTAGGAGGGGGAGACAATCAGCCCCAGCATTTT. Translation gives CASSVGGGDNQPQHF.

The gene calls are TRBV3-1 (or the pseudogene TRBV3-2) and TRBJ2-2; D uncertain. Looked up from germline, CDR1 is LGHDT and CDR2 is YNNKEL (reference sequence). Trimming removed 1 base at V and 0 bases at J, with 9 bases between. This CDR3 region has 16 residues. The DNA of the CDR3 is TGTGCCAGCAGCCAAGGCGGCGGATCGAACACCGGGGAGCTGTTTTTT. It translates to CASSQGGGSNTGELFF.

The rearrangement joins TRBV19 to TRBJ1-6; weak D call: TRBD1 (5 bases). V was shortened by 7 bases and J by 7 bases, with 17 bases between the two germline ends. The CDR3 length is 15 residues. Germline values: CDR1 LNHDA, CDR2 SQIVND (reference sequence). CDR3 coding DNA: TGTGCCAGTACCTCGGACACGCTTCCAAATTCACCCCTCCACTTT. Amino acids: CASTSDTLPNSPLHF.

This clone occurred once. This rearrangement joins TRBV3-1 (or the pseudogene TRBV3-2) to TRBJ2-6; weak D call: TRBD1 (5 bases). Germline V gene sequence: CDR1 LGHDT, CDR2 YNNKEL (reference sequence). The CDR3 loop spans 16 amino acids. V was cut by 5 bases and J by 0 bases, with 11 bases left in between. Written as DNA, the CDR3 is TGTGCCAGCAGCAGACAGATAATCTCTGGGGCCAACGTCCTGACTTTC. It codes for CASSRQIISGANVLTF.

The chain recombines TRBV10-3 with TRBJ1-1; tentative D call: TRBD1 (6 bases). V shed 1 base and J shed 5 bases, with 11 bases lying between them. This CDR3 has 14 amino acids. CDR1 and CDR2 from the germline V gene are ENHRY and SYGVKD. CDR3 region: CAISEYQGSTEAFF. The CDR3 DNA reads as TGTGCCATCAGTGAGTATCAGGGGTCGACTGAAGCTTTCTTT.

The chain combines TRBV4-1 with TRBJ1-2; 9 bases fit TRBD1. The CDR3 length is 16 residues. J was trimmed by 6 bases and V by 0 bases; bases with no gene match: 8. The germline CDR1 and CDR2 sequences are MGHRA and YSYEKL. CDR3 coding DNA: TGCGCCAGCAGCCAAGATCTAATAGGGACAGGGAATGGCTACACCTTC. It translates to CASSQDLIGTGNGYTF.

The chain uses TRBV9 and TRBJ2-2, with 12 bases matching TRBD1. V lost 4 bases, J lost 6 bases, and 7 bases stayed unmatched. Germline CDR1 is SGDLS and CDR2 is YYNGEE. The CDR3 has 16 amino acids. The CDR3 region has the DNA TGTGCCAGCAGCCCCACCGGGACAGGGGGCTCCGGGGAGCTGTTTTTT. Its protein is CASSPTGTGGSGELFF.

J is TRBJ2-5 and V is TRBV6-5, with 7 positions matching TRBD2. The junction had 7 bases not matched to a gene; V was cut back by 5 bases and J by 4 bases. Germline CDR1 and CDR2: MNHEY and SVGAGI. The CDR3 covers 14 residues. The CDR3 loop is CASSPRTRAETQYF. CDR3 nucleotides: TGTGCCAGCAGTCCGAGGACTAGGGCAGAGACCCAGTACTTC.

The chain carries TRBV4-1 and TRBJ1-5; possible D gene TRBD1, 6 bases. CDR1 and CDR2 (germline): MGHRA, YSYEKL. The CDR3 loop spans 18 amino acids. V lost 1 base and J lost 4, with 20 bases in between. The CDR3 loop is CASSQGGDTASTNQPQHF. In nucleotides, the CDR3 is TGCGCCAGCAGCCAAGGTGGGGACACTGCATCGACGAATCAGCCCCAGCATTTT.

The chain links TRBV30 to TRBJ2-7; 9 bases agree with TRBD1. V was pared by 1 base and J by 7 bases, with 2 bases of the junction left unmatched. In germline, CDR1 is GTSNPN, CDR2 SVGIG (reference sequence). The CDR3 runs 12 residues. The CDR3 is CAWSGQGGEQYF. The CDR3 bases are TGTGCCTGGAGTGGACAGGGGGGAGAGCAGTACTTC.

The chain is built from TRBV18 and TRBJ2-5; possible D gene TRBD2, 5 bases. Between the trimmed V and J ends, which lost 8 bases and 2 bases, there was a span of 12 bases. CDR1 is KGHSH and CDR2 is LQKENI in the germline V gene. CDR3 length: 13 residues. The CDR3 loop is CASTGSRQETQYF. In DNA form, the CDR3 reads TGTGCCAGCACGGGGTCCCGACAAGAGACCCAGTACTTC.

V gene TRBV9 combines with J gene TRBJ2-3; D may be TRBD2 (6 bases). This CDR3 spans 14 amino acids. Looked up from germline, CDR1 is SGDLS and CDR2 is YYNGEE. Between the trimmed V and J ends, which lost 4 bases and 0 bases, there was a span of 9 bases. The CDR3 DNA reads TGTGCCAGCAGCCACGGAGGGAGCACAGATACGCAGTATTTT. This encodes CASSHGGSTDTQYF. The full variable domain, completed using reference TRBV9 and TRBJ2-3, is DSGVTQTPKHLITATGQRVTLRCSPRSGDLSVYWYQQSLDQGLQFLIQYYNGEERAKGNILERFSAQQFPDLHSELNLSSLELGDSALYFCASSHGGSTDTQYFGPGTRLTVL.

The chain combines TRBV7-9 with TRBJ1-2; 7 nucleotides match TRBD1. Germline CDR1 is SEHNR and CDR2 is FQNEAQ (reference sequence). This CDR3 comprises 15 residues. With V trimmed by 5 bases and J by 4 bases, 10 bases remained unmatched. CDR3 DNA sequence: TGTGCCAGCAGCCACCGGGACAGCCAAAGCTATGGCTACACCTTC. Amino acids: CASSHRDSQSYGYTF. Full variable domain (remainder filled in from reference TRBV7-9 and TRBJ1-2): DTGVSQNPRHKITKRGQNVTFRCDPISEHNRLYWYRQTLGQGPEFLTYFQNEAQLEKSRLLSDRFSAERPKGSFSTLEIQRTEQGDSAMYLCASSHRDSQSYGYTFGSGTRLTVV.

Only one count was recorded for this clone. The chain carries TRBV3-1 (or the pseudogene TRBV3-2) and TRBJ1-2; no clear D. The CDR3 has 12 amino acids. Germline V gene lookup returns CDR1 LGHDT and CDR2 YNNKEL (reference sequence). The germline V and J ends were trimmed by 1 base and 7 bases, with 7 bases remaining between them. The CDR3 DNA reads as TGTGCCAGCAGCCAAGCCAGCGCTGGCTACACCTTC. Protein: CASSQASAGYTF.

The chain is built from TRBV3-1 (or the pseudogene TRBV3-2) and TRBJ2-7, with D perhaps matching TRBD2 (6 bases). Trimming pared 4 bases from V and 7 bases from J, leaving 23 bases between. Germline V gives CDR1 LGHDT, CDR2 YNNKEL (reference sequence). This CDR3 region has 16 residues. CDR3 residues: CASSLNSGLAAQEQYF. CDR3 sequence (DNA): TGTGCCAGCAGCCTTAACTCGGGGTTAGCGGCGCAGGAGCAGTACTTC.